Following are 3 T cell receptor beta chains from one sample sequenced in a study of CD8+CD57+ T cells in acquired aplastic anemia. Using genomic DNA as the template, TCR beta VDJ and CDR3 profiling was carried out. One entry per CDR3 protein, called by TCRdb with MiXCR from the reads. The sample has 130,000 or so distinct CDR3 sequences, more than 35% seen once. Sequenced material: sorted CD4+, CD8+, or CD8+CD57+ T cells (not recorded which) from PBMCs. The receptors were gathered from a human donor in good health, serving as a control.

The chain is built from TRBV10-2 and TRBJ2-7; 8 bases match TRBD1. The germline V gene encodes CDR1 WSHSY and CDR2 SAAADI. V was clipped by 8 bases and J by 0 bases; unmatched bases: 9. This CDR3 is built from 15 residues. This CDR3 reads CASAYGQGGSYEQYF. The CDR3 DNA sequence: TGCGCCAGCGCGTACGGACAGGGAGGCTCCTACGAGCAGTACTTC.

The chain's CDR3 is CASSLSDNEQFF. The CDR3 coding sequence is TGTGCCAGCAGCTTATCGGACAATGAGCAGTTCTTC. The gene calls are TRBV7-7 and TRBJ2-1; D unresolved. CDR3 size: 12 residues. The V end lost 2 bases, the J end lost 5 bases, and 4 bases lay between the germline ends. The germline CDR1 and CDR2 sequences are SSHAT and FNYEAQ (reference sequence).

CDR3 nucleotide sequence: TGTGCTAGTGGCATCACCCCGAATGAAAAACTGTTTTTT. Amino acid sequence: CASGITPNEKLFF. J is TRBJ1-4 and V is TRBV12-5, with D unresolved. Per germline, CDR1 LGHNT and CDR2 FRNRAP. The V and J ends lost 6 bases and 5 bases respectively, with 10 bases between them. The CDR3 totals 13 residues.